These T cell receptor beta chains were read from a single sample in a study of blood T cells in healthy people across ages. Each CDR3 protein is one row after TCRdb ran MiXCR on the 5' RACE reads. The sample consists of roughly 800,000 distinct CDR3 sequences, more than 45% of them appearing once. The sequenced sample consisted of blood. Source of these receptors: a man aged 25 to 45 in good health. Each CDR3 is given with its conserved first and last residue. A D gene is named only where the DNA matches it firmly. Clone size is shown for a subset of rows, as once, few, many or a class of expanded clone.

TRBV2	-	-	TRBJ1-1	CASSATGTNTEAFF	TGTGCCAGCAGTGCCACAGGGACGAACACTGAAGCTTTCTTT
TRBV6-1	-	-	TRBJ2-1	CATLYNEQFF	TGTGCCACCCTATACAATGAGCAGTTCTTC
TRBV25-1	TRBD1	-	TRBJ2-5	CASSVNRGPGEETQYF	TGTGCCAGCAGTGTTAACAGGGGGCCAGGGGAGGAGACCCAGTACTTC
TRBV7-2	-	few	TRBJ1-2	CASSLARGGGAGYTF	TGTGCCAGCAGCTTAGCGCGGGGGGGAGGGGCCGGCTACACCTTC
TRBV2	TRBD1	-	TRBJ1-5	CASGGTGEDQPQHF	TGTGCCAGCGGTGGGACAGGGGAGGATCAGCCCCAGCATTTT
TRBV4-1	-	-	TRBJ1-2	CASSTPQESGYTF	TGCGCCAGCAGCACACCTCAGGAATCCGGCTACACCTTC
TRBV12-3/TRBV12-4	TRBD1	-	TRBJ1-5	CASSLVTGFSSQHF	TGTGCCAGCAGTTTAGTGACAGGGTTCTCTTCCCAGCATTTT
TRBV21-1	-	few	TRBJ2-3	CASSKVKGSGTDTQYF	TGTGCCAGCAGCAAAGTAAAGGGGAGCGGCACAGATACGCAGTATTTT
TRBV27	TRBD1	-	TRBJ2-4	CASSFGYYPDRVAKNIQYF	TGTGCCAGCAGTTTCGGTTACTATCCGGACAGGGTGGCCAAAAACATTCAGTACTTC
TRBV5-6	-	once	TRBJ2-3	CASSSRRRSTDTQYF	TGTGCCAGCAGCTCCCGGAGACGGAGCACAGATACGCAGTATTTT
TRBV11-2	TRBD1	-	TRBJ2-7	CASSFSPGQPISYEQYF	TGTGCCAGTAGCTTTTCTCCGGGACAGCCTATCTCCTACGAGCAGTACTTC
TRBV3-1	-	-	TRBJ1-2	CASSQVYPANYGYTF	TGTGCCAGCAGCCAAGTATATCCAGCTAACTATGGCTACACCTTC
TRBV20-1	TRBD2	few	TRBJ2-4	CSARDAGTSVLNIQYF	TGCAGTGCCAGAGACGCCGGGACTAGCGTTTTAAACATTCAGTACTTC
TRBV29-1	-	-	TRBJ1-1	CVVGNTEAFF	TGCGTCGTGGGGAACACTGAAGCTTTCTTT
TRBV7-2	-	few	TRBJ2-1	CASSQTTGLSYHEQFF	TGTGCCAGCAGCCAAACTACGGGGCTTAGCTACCATGAGCAGTTCTTC
TRBV6-1	-	-	TRBJ1-4	CASCPDGEKLFF	TGTGCCAGCTGCCCGGACGGCGAAAAACTGTTTTTT
TRBV5-4	TRBD2	-	TRBJ2-7	CASSPGLAGPSKGGQREQYF	TGTGCCAGCAGCCCTGGACTAGCGGGACCATCTAAAGGAGGGCAACGGGAGCAGTACTTC
TRBV5-1	TRBD2	-	TRBJ2-3	CASSRTSGGPEDTQYF	TGCGCCAGCAGCCGGACTAGCGGGGGGCCCGAAGATACGCAGTATTTT
TRBV23-1	TRBD1	-	TRBJ2-3	CASSHSGTGRTDTQYF	TGCGCCAGCAGTCACTCCGGGACAGGGCGCACAGATACGCAGTATTTT
TRBV19	TRBD1	-	TRBJ2-2	CASSLDRSTGELFF	TGTGCCAGTAGTCTGGACAGGTCCACCGGGGAGCTGTTTTTT
TRBV6-1	-	-	TRBJ1-5	CASSGNQPQHF	TGTGCCAGCAGTGGAAATCAGCCCCAGCATTTT
TRBV7-9	-	-	TRBJ1-1	CASSFFGRENTEAFF	TGTGCCAGCAGCTTCTTCGGGAGAGAGAACACTGAAGCTTTCTTT
TRBV11-2	-	few	TRBJ2-3	CASSSVGGSTDTQYF	TGTGCCAGCAGCTCAGTAGGGGGAAGCACAGATACGCAGTATTTT
TRBV7-2	TRBD2	-	TRBJ2-1	CASSTTSGRQQFF	TGTGCCAGCAGCACCACTAGCGGGAGGCAACAGTTCTTC
TRBV3-1	TRBD1	-	TRBJ2-5	CASSPPGTGLREWTQYF	TGTGCCAGCAGCCCGCCTGGGACAGGATTAAGAGAATGGACCCAGTACTTC
TRBV6-6	TRBD2	-	TRBJ2-1	CASSYSSGGNEQFF	TGTGCCAGCAGTTACTCCTCGGGGGGCAATGAGCAGTTCTTC
TRBV9	-	-	TRBJ2-1	CASSPDHEQFF	TGTGCCAGCAGCCCGGATCATGAGCAGTTCTTC
TRBV5-6	TRBD2	-	TRBJ2-7	CASRWSGGQGYEQYF	TGTGCCAGCAGGTGGAGCGGGGGTCAGGGATACGAGCAGTACTTC
TRBV10-3	-	few	TRBJ2-7	CAISASGTSGYEQYF	TGTGCCATCAGTGCCAGCGGGACATCGGGGTACGAGCAGTACTTC
TRBV7-9	-	-	TRBJ1-1	CASSLSFSNTEAFF	TGTGCCAGCAGCTTAAGTTTTTCGAACACTGAAGCTTTCTTT
TRBV7-2	-	-	TRBJ2-7	CASSVSGDASQYF	TGTGCCAGCAGCGTCTCTGGGGACGCCTCGCAGTACTTC
TRBV20-1	-	once	TRBJ2-7	CSARAGGSFSYEQYF	TGCAGTGCTAGAGCGGGGGGCTCATTCTCCTACGAGCAGTACTTC
TRBV7-9	TRBD2	-	TRBJ2-3	CASSPIAGATDTQYF	TGTGCCAGCAGCCCCATTGCGGGAGCGACAGATACGCAGTATTTT
TRBV6-2/TRBV6-3	-	-	TRBJ2-5	CASSYWEQETQYF	TGTGCCAGCAGTTACTGGGAACAAGAGACCCAGTACTTC
TRBV6-2/TRBV6-3	-	-	TRBJ2-1	CASSPTPGQSSYNEQFF	TGTGCCAGCAGCCCCACCCCAGGACAGAGTTCCTACAATGAGCAGTTCTTC
TRBV7-2	-	few	TRBJ2-1	CASSFSGTEQFF	TGTGCCAGCAGCTTTTCCGGGACTGAGCAGTTCTTC
TRBV20-1	-	-	TRBJ1-2	CSARLDYGYTF	TGCAGTGCTAGGTTAGACTATGGCTACACCTTC
TRBV6-2/TRBV6-3	TRBD1	-	TRBJ2-7	CASSYGLGQGSTEQYF	TGTGCCAGCAGTTACGGATTGGGACAGGGTTCTACGGAGCAGTACTTC
TRBV7-9	-	once	TRBJ1-1	CASSLQGFLTEAFF	TGTGCCAGCAGCTTACAAGGGTTTCTCACTGAAGCTTTCTTT
TRBV9	TRBD2	once	TRBJ2-1	CASSVGAGDYNEQFF	TGTGCCAGCAGCGTAGGGGCGGGGGATTACAATGAGCAGTTCTTC
TRBV6-5	-	-	TRBJ2-2	CASSIGSPGELFF	TGTGCCAGCAGTATAGGGAGCCCCGGGGAGCTGTTTTTT
TRBV6-8	-	few	TRBJ2-1	CASNARDPSKDEQFF	TGTGCCAGCAATGCCCGGGACCCCTCGAAGGATGAGCAGTTCTTC
TRBV28	TRBD2	-	TRBJ2-6	CASSPAGGGAGANVLTF	TGTGCCAGCAGTCCAGCGGGAGGAGGCGCTGGGGCCAACGTCCTGACTTTC
TRBV7-2	TRBD2	-	TRBJ2-7	CASSLEGASGTYEQYF	TGTGCCAGCAGCTTAGAGGGGGCTAGCGGGACATACGAGCAGTACTTC
TRBV7-2	-	few	TRBJ2-5	CASSHGQPQETQYF	TGTGCCAGCAGCCACGGACAGCCCCAAGAGACCCAGTACTTC
TRBV20-1	-	once	TRBJ2-1	CSARSIGGGSVNGQFF	TGCAGTGCTAGGTCTATTGGGGGCGGGAGTGTAAATGGGCAGTTCTTC
TRBV6-2/TRBV6-3	-	-	TRBJ2-3	CASAGTGKNTQYF	TGTGCCAGCGCGGGGACGGGTAAGAATACGCAGTATTTT